Listed below are T cell receptor beta chains from one sample, sequenced in a study of T cell repertoires in cytomegalovirus infection. TCRdb processed the reads anew with MiXCR; each CDR3 protein has one entry. The sample contains 100,000 to 150,000 distinct CDR3 sequences, around 32% of which appear only once. Antigens of these TCRs are unknown. The sample in question was CD8+ T cells from cultured PBMCs, obtained from culture after CMV antigen stimulation. The receptors shown here come from a human donor in good health (CMV status not recorded). Some clones in this sample may be carry-over from other donors' samples. CDR3s leave out the opening cysteine and the closing phenylalanine or tryptophan.

v_call	j_call	cdr3_aa
TRBV2	TRBJ2-1	ASSEIGTGYNEQF
TRBV20-1	TRBJ2-1	SARDRGGSYNEQF
TRBV6-6	TRBJ1-5	ASSSEGFGNQPQH
TRBV6-1	TRBJ2-1	ASSEELFYNEQF
TRBV6-2/TRBV6-3	TRBJ2-3	ASSYYGLAGDNTDTQY
TRBV7-9	TRBJ1-1	ASSLGGSEAF
TRBV24-1	TRBJ2-7	ATSDSTSLEQY
TRBV13	TRBJ2-7	ASSPRGQDGRYEQY
TRBV7-6	TRBJ1-4	ASSPGTATNEKLF
TRBV7-6	TRBJ2-4	ASSSIRAEELDKNIQY
TRBV4-1	TRBJ2-7	ASSQDRGSGNYEQY
TRBV14	TRBJ2-7	ASSQVSYEQY
TRBV7-4	TRBJ2-5	ASSPSGGGWETQY
TRBV2	TRBJ1-6	ASSEETSISPLH
TRBV10-3	TRBJ2-6	AISELNPTSGGLSGANVLT
TRBV15	TRBJ2-7	ATSAGVSYEQY
TRBV4-1	TRBJ1-5	ASSHGGNQPQH
TRBV10-3	TRBJ1-1	AIKNVASGLNTEAF
TRBV5-6	TRBJ2-7	ASSSPGQGAFEQY
TRBV30	TRBJ1-2	ARDRVISNYGYT
TRBV5-5	TRBJ1-2	ASSSGYPTYGYT
TRBV29-1	TRBJ2-1	SVEVVYNEQF
TRBV5-4	TRBJ1-5	ASSLNGGQPQH
TRBV4-1	TRBJ2-7	ASSQDLAPDRTYEQY
TRBV5-1	TRBJ1-1	ASSLGQGITEAF
TRBV11-2	TRBJ2-1	ASSSLAGPHNEQF
TRBV2	TRBJ2-3	ASMPRYTDTQY
TRBV3-1	TRBJ2-7	ASSQTGTRNEQY
TRBV27	TRBJ2-7	ASRIGWGVNEQY
TRBV6-2/TRBV6-3	TRBJ2-3	ASRSGGAGESTDTQY
TRBV6-5	TRBJ1-4	ASSYSFAQAANEKLF
TRBV7-4	TRBJ1-2	ASSLNPGQYGNYGYT
TRBV7-8	TRBJ1-6	ASSSRTGVGSPLH
TRBV5-1	TRBJ2-1	ASSLWKNEQF
TRBV7-9	TRBJ2-5	ASSQAPYQETQY
TRBV7-8	TRBJ1-2	ASSLGTGYGYT
TRBV7-9	TRBJ2-7	ASSLMPYEQY
TRBV2	TRBJ2-5	ASTPTMGGETQY
TRBV27	TRBJ2-2	ASGRVSGELF
TRBV2	TRBJ2-1	ASSDPGGADNEQF
TRBV7-6	TRBJ2-3	ASSLGGLAGVSDTQY
TRBV28	TRBJ1-1	ASLGQGESDTEAF
TRBV6-2/TRBV6-3	TRBJ2-3	ASSFTGTTDTQY
TRBV12-3/TRBV12-4	TRBJ1-1	ASRRKQGTEAF
TRBV7-9	TRBJ1-1	ASSDQQGGKNEAF
TRBV7-9	TRBJ2-7	ASSTGGVPDQYEQY
TRBV28	TRBJ1-5	ASAGTGWHEPQH
TRBV10-3	TRBJ2-2	AISDWTGVTNDTGELF
TRBV27	TRBJ2-7	ASSWNRAGEQY
TRBV20-1	TRBJ2-7	SAGAYDRGSYEQY
TRBV7-3	TRBJ2-2	ASSILGDGELF
TRBV12-3/TRBV12-4	TRBJ1-4	ASRNRGEKLF
TRBV5-4	TRBJ2-6	ASSSGQGAGANVLT
TRBV6-2/TRBV6-3	TRBJ1-1	ASNGGGTEAF